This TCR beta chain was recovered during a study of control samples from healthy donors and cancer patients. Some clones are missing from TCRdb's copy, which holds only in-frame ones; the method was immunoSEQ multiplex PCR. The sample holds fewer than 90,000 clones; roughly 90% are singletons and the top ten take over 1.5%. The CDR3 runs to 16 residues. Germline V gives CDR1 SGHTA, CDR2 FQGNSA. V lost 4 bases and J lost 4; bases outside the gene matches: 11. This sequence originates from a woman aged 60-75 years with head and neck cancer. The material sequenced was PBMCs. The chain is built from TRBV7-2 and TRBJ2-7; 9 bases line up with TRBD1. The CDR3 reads CASSSRTGGVRYEQYF. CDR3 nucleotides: TGTGCCAGCAGCTCCAGAACAGGGGGCGTAAGGTACGAGCAGTACTTC.